This T cell receptor (beta chain) comes out of a study of beta chain features in type 1 diabetes. Isolation of CD4+ naive, central memory, regulatory and stem cell-like memory cells was achieved by sorting via CD45RO/CCR7/CD25/CD127/CD95/CD27. This CDR3 is 16 amino acids long. Trimming took 2 bases from V and 4 from J; bases not matched to a gene: 9. CDR1 GTSNPN and CDR2 SVGIG come from the germline V gene (reference sequence). This clone occurred a few times. Its antigen remains unidentified. Study results and limitations: VDJ junctions in type 1 diabetes patients carried more deletions and fewer insertions.

Expressed TCRB transcripts were sequenced because the isolated RNA had all been reverse transcribed beforehand. Clones were read by immunoSEQ multiplex PCR, and TCRdb kept only the in-frame ones, dropping some. The data hold around 500,000 clones, with approximately 10% observed a single time. The V gene is TRBV30, the J gene TRBJ1-1; 11 bases are a match to TRBD1. The sequencing sample was made of naive CD4+ T cells from blood. This TCR derives from a young woman in good health. DNA for the CDR3: TGTGCCTGGAGTCAAGGACAGGGGGCAGGTGGCACTGAAGCTTTCTTT. Its protein product is CAWSQGQGAGGTEAFF. The whole variable domain, filled in from reference TRBV30 and TRBJ1-1, reads SQTIHQWPATLVQPVGSPLSLECTVEGTSNPNLYWYRQAAGRGLQLLFYSVGIGQISSEVPQNLSASRPQDRQFILSSKKLLLSDSGFYLCAWSQGQGAGGTEAFFGQGTRLTVV.